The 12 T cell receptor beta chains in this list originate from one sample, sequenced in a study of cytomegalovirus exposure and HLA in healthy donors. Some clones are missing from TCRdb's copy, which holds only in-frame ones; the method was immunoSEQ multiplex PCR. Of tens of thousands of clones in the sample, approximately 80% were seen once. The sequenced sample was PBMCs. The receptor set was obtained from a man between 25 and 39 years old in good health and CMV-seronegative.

CDR3 region: CASSIGGSNQPQHF. The DNA of the CDR3 is TGTGCCAGTAGTATTGGCGGTAGCAATCAGCCCCAGCATTTT. The chain couples TRBV19 to TRBJ1-5, with unresolved D. V was trimmed by 3 bases and J by 0 bases, leaving 6 bases between them. This CDR3 region has 14 residues. Germline V CDR1 and CDR2: LNHDA, SQIVND (reference sequence).

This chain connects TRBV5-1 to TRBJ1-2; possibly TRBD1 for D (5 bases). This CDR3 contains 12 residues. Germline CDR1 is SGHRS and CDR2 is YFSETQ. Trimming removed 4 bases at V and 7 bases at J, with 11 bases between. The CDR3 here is CASSRPGPGYTF. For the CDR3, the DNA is TGCGCCAGCAGCCGTCCAGGGCCTGGCTACACCTTC.

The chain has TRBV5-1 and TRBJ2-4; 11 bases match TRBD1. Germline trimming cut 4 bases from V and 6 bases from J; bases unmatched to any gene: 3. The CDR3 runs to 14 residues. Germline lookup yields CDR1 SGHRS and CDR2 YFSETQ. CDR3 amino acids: CASSPGTGGNIQYF. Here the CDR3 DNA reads TGCGCCAGCAGCCCCGGGACAGGGGGAAACATTCAGTACTTC.

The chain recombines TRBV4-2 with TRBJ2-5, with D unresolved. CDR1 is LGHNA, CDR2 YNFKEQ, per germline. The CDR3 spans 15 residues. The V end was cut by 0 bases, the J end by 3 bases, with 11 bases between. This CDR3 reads CASSQDPQSKETQYF. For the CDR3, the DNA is TGTGCCAGCAGCCAAGATCCACAGAGTAAAGAGACCCAGTACTTC.

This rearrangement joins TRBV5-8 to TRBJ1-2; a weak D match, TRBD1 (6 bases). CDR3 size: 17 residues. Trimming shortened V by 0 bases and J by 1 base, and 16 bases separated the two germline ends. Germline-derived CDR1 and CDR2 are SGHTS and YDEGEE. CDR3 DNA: TGTGCCAGCAGCTTGGCCCCGGGACATGCCGTTAACTATGGCTACACCTTC. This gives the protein CASSLAPGHAVNYGYTF.

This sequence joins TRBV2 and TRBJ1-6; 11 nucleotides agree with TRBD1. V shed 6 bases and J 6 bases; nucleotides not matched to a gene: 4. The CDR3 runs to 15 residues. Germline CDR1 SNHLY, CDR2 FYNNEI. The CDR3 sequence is CASSWTGGRNSPLHF. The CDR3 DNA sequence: TGTGCCAGCAGCTGGACAGGGGGCCGTAATTCACCCCTCCACTTT.

The CDR3 sequence is CASSVRATDTQYF. DNA of the CDR3: TGTGCCAGCAGTGTGAGGGCCACAGATACGCAGTATTTT. The chain recombines TRBV6-4 with TRBJ2-3, with a weak D call TRBD2 (5 bases). Germline V gene sequence: CDR1 MRHNA, CDR2 SNTAGT. The CDR3 spans 13 residues. V lost 4 bases, J lost 2 bases, and 7 bases lay in between.

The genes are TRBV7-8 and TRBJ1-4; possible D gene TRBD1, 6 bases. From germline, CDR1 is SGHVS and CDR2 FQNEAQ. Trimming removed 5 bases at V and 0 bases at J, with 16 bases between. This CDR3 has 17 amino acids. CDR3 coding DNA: TGTGCCAGCAGCCCAGGGACAAGGCGTTCAACTAATGAAAAACTGTTTTTT. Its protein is CASSPGTRRSTNEKLFF.

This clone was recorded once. The CDR3 DNA follows: TGTGCCAGCTCATCCCCGGGACAGGGGGCGGATGGCTACACCTTC. Translating gives CASSSPGQGADGYTF. The V call is TRBV18, the J call TRBJ1-2, with 12 positions matching TRBD1. Unmatched junction bases numbered 7, after V lost 5 bases and J lost 6 bases. The CDR3 has 15 amino acids. The V gene's germline CDR1 is KGHSH and CDR2 LQKENI.

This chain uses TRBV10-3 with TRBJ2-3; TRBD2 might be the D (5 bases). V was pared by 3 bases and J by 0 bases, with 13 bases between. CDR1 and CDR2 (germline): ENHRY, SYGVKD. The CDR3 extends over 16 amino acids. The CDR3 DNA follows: TGTGCCATCAGTGAAGGTGTTGGCGGGAGCACAGATACGCAGTATTTT. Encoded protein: CAISEGVGGSTDTQYF.

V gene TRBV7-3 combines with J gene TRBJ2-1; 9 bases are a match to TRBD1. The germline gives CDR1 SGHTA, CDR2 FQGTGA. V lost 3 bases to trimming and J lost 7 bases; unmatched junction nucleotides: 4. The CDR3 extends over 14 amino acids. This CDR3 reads CASSLGDRENEQFF. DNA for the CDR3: TGTGCCAGCAGCTTGGGGGACAGGGAAAATGAGCAGTTCTTC.

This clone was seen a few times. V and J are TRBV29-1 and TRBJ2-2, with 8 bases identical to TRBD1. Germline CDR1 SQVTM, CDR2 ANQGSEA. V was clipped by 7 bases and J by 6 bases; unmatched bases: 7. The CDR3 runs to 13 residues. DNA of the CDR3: TGCAGCGGTTTGGACAGGGAAGCCGGGGAGCTGTTTTTT. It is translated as CSGLDREAGELFF.